This T cell receptor beta chain was sequenced during a study of cytomegalovirus exposure and HLA in healthy donors. The PCR had 60 Vbeta and 13 Jbeta primers. Sequencing used immunoSEQ multiplex PCR; TCRdb keeps in-frame clones, though not all of them. The data contain about 110,000 clones, 55% to 75% of them singletons. Comments on this clone: Its antigen is as yet unknown.

Per the germline V gene, CDR1 is SGHTA and CDR2 is FQGNSA. V lost 3 bases to trimming and J lost 4 bases, with 13 bases between them. The CDR3 contains 14 residues. Study results and limitations: Whilst most TCR sequences proved rare, a subset of public TCRs occurred across many donors. Sequencing depth across donors, presence/absence analyses assumed, was roughly uniform.

The sample taken for sequencing was PBMCs. The sequence was collected from a man aged 30 to 45 in good health and CMV-seropositive. The chain is built from TRBV7-2 and TRBJ2-7, with D unclear. The CDR3, as DNA: TGTGCCAGCAGCTTTAACTCGCCCCCGTACGAGCAGTACTTC. This gives the protein CASSFNSPPYEQYF.